The 15 T cell receptor beta chains in this list originate from one sample, sequenced in a study of OX40 agonist ivuxolimab in advanced cancers. Clones were sequenced by immunoSEQ multiplex PCR, and TCRdb holds only the in-frame ones, with some missing. Of about 70,000 clones listed, roughly 90% are singletons. This specimen was CD4+ or CD8+ T cells sorted from blood, taken in a trial of the OX40 agonist ivuxolimab. The receptors originated from an adult with an advanced solid tumor such as melanoma, head and neck, liver or kidney cancer.

This rearrangement joins TRBV18 to TRBJ2-1; tentative D call: TRBD2 (5 bases). Looked up from germline, CDR1 is KGHSH and CDR2 is LQKENI. There are 14 residues in the CDR3. V lost 3 bases and J 8 bases, leaving 14 bases between the germline ends. The CDR3 DNA reads as TGTGCCAGCTCACCGGTTGAGGGTGCGGATGAGCAGTTCTTC. It specifies CASSPVEGADEQFF.

The CDR3 reads CARQGPHRNTEAFF. The CDR3 nucleotides read TGTGCCAGACAGGGGCCGCACCGGAACACTGAAGCTTTCTTT. This chain connects TRBV6-4 to TRBJ1-1, with 7 bases matching TRBD1. The V segment lost 9 bases and the J segment 1 base; nucleotides outside the gene matches: 8. In germline, CDR1 is MRHNA, CDR2 SNTAGT. The CDR3 spans 14 residues.

CDR3 protein: CASSQGGLNEQFF. The CDR3 DNA reads as TGTGCCAGCAGCCAGGGGGGCCTCAATGAGCAGTTCTTC. The V gene is TRBV7-6, the J gene TRBJ2-1; D may be TRBD1 (7 bases). The germline V gene encodes CDR1 SGHVS and CDR2 FNYEAQ. The CDR3 totals 13 residues. Trimming cost V 5 bases and J 6 bases, with 11 bases left between them.

V and J are TRBV4-3 and TRBJ2-3; TRBD2 might be the D (7 bases). CDR3 length: 18 residues. CDR1 and CDR2 (germline): LGHNA, YSLEER. V gave up 0 bases and J gave up 1 base, with 17 bases separating them. CDR3 in amino acids: CASSQDYKGGWGTDTQYF. For the CDR3, the DNA is TGCGCCAGCAGCCAAGATTATAAGGGGGGGTGGGGCACAGATACGCAGTATTTT.

The J gene is TRBJ2-7, the V gene TRBV19; D gene unclear. The CDR3 loop spans 13 amino acids. CDR1 LNHDA and CDR2 SQIVND come from the germline V gene (reference sequence). V lost 1 base, J lost 3 bases, and 7 bases lay in between. The CDR3 DNA follows: TGTGCCAGTAGTATAGGTAGAAACTACGAGCAGTACTTC. Translating gives CASSIGRNYEQYF.

This chain connects TRBV7-8 to TRBJ2-3, with TRBD1 identical over 7 bases. V lost 1 base and J lost 5; bases outside the gene matches: 18. The CDR3 is 19 residues long. Germline V lookup: CDR1 SGHVS, CDR2 FQNEAQ. The CDR3 spells CASSLDGTATLRAGDTQYF. CDR3 nucleotides: TGTGCCAGCAGCTTAGATGGGACAGCAACCCTCAGGGCGGGAGATACGCAGTATTTT. Full variable domain (missing parts from reference TRBV7-8 and TRBJ2-3): GAGVSQSPRYKVAKRGQDVALRCDPISGHVSLFWYQQALGQGPEFLTYFQNEAQLDKSGLPSDRFFAERPEGSVSTLKIQRTQQEDSAVYLCASSLDGTATLRAGDTQYFGPGTRLTVL.

The rearrangement links TRBV15 to TRBJ2-5; the D gene is possibly TRBD1 (5 bases). The CDR3 extends over 15 amino acids. The V gene's germline CDR1 is LNHNV and CDR2 YYDKDF (reference sequence). V lost 0 bases and J 0 bases, leaving 8 bases between the germline ends. In DNA form, the CDR3 reads TGTGCCACCAGCAGAGATCTGGGGCACCAAGAGACCCAGTACTTC. Protein: CATSRDLGHQETQYF.

The genes are TRBV2 and TRBJ2-2; 7 bases agree with TRBD2. J was trimmed by 1 base and V by 11 bases; bases with no gene match: 7. Germline V lookup: CDR1 SNHLY, CDR2 FYNNEI. The CDR3 length is 14 residues. CDR3 region: CAGGRGQNTGELFF. The CDR3 DNA reads TGTGCCGGAGGGAGGGGCCAGAACACCGGGGAGCTGTTTTTT.

This chain joins TRBV6-6 and TRBJ2-1; 11 bases fit TRBD2. With V trimmed by 6 bases and J by 5 bases, 9 bases remained unmatched. The CDR3 totals 16 residues. In germline, CDR1 is MNHNY, CDR2 SVGAGI (reference sequence). The CDR3 nucleotides read TGTGCCAGCAGCATATCCCCGGGACTAGCGGACAATGAGCAGTTCTTC. This sequence encodes CASSISPGLADNEQFF.

The chain uses TRBV5-4 and TRBJ2-7, with D perhaps matching TRBD1 (5 bases). Germline assignment: CDR1 SGHNT and CDR2 YYREEE (reference sequence). The CDR3 totals 15 residues. V was trimmed by 5 bases and J by 3 bases, leaving 18 bases between them. The CDR3 region is CASSIFRDRSYEQYF. The DNA for the CDR3 is TGTGCCAGCAGTATATTCCGAGACAGAAGCTACGAGCAGTACTTC.

The chain combines TRBV4-1 with TRBJ2-5, with 8 nucleotides matching TRBD1. The DNA end is more similar to TRBJ2-7, so the J call may be wrong. The CDR3 contains 14 residues. Germline assignment: CDR1 MGHRA and CDR2 YSYEKL. The CDR3 spells CASSHLGQGYEQYF. The CDR3 DNA reads as TGCGCCAGCAGCCACCTTGGACAGGGCTACGAGCAGTACTTC.

The V and J genes are TRBV7-9 and TRBJ1-1, with D hard to call. CDR1 is SEHNR, CDR2 FQNEAQ, per germline (reference sequence). V was clipped by 11 bases and J by 0 bases, with 13 bases between them. The CDR3 is 13 residues long. CDR3 bases: TGTGCCCTCAAAGGTCCTTTGAACACTGAAGCTTTCTTT. Protein: CALKGPLNTEAFF.

The genes are TRBV11-2 and TRBJ1-4; no reliable D call. CDR3 length: 16 residues. Trimming stripped 3 bases from V and 0 bases from J, with 11 bases between. Germline lookup yields CDR1 SGHAT and CDR2 FQNNGV. CDR3 sequence: CASSLATVATNEKLFF. The CDR3, as DNA: TGTGCCAGCAGCTTGGCTACAGTTGCAACTAATGAAAAACTGTTTTTT.

The chain combines TRBV19 with TRBJ2-7; 8 positions match TRBD2. Germline V gene sequence: CDR1 LNHDA, CDR2 SQIVND (reference sequence). Losses at the gene ends were 5 bases for V and 2 bases for J; bases not matched to a gene: 5. The CDR3 is made up of 14 amino acids. CDR3 in amino acids: CASSGGGPPYEQYF. CDR3 sequence (DNA): TGTGCCAGTAGTGGCGGGGGGCCCCCCTACGAGCAGTACTTC.

The CDR3 region has the DNA TGTGCCAGCAGCTTACTGGCTAGTTCCACAGATACGCAGTATTTT. The encoded protein is CASSLLASSTDTQYF. This chain connects TRBV7-8 to TRBJ2-3; D not certain. Between the trimmed V and J ends, which lost 2 bases and 2 bases, there was a span of 11 bases. The germline V gene encodes CDR1 SGHVS and CDR2 FQNEAQ. The CDR3 extends over 15 amino acids. Looking up the rest from reference TRBV7-8 and TRBJ2-3 gives the full variable domain: GAGVSQSPRYKVAKRGQDVALRCDPISGHVSLFWYQQALGQGPEFLTYFQNEAQLDKSGLPSDRFFAERPEGSVSTLKIQRTQQEDSAVYLCASSLLASSTDTQYFGPGTRLTVL.